This is a list of T cell receptor beta chains from one sample in a study of cytomegalovirus exposure and HLA in healthy donors. The method was immunoSEQ multiplex PCR; TCRdb's version includes in-frame clones alone and lacks a portion of them. Among about 76,000 clones, under 80% were seen once, and the ten largest hold about an eighth. The sample consisted of PBMCs. The origin of the receptors is a male donor in good health and CMV-seropositive. The CDR3 runs from the conserved cysteine through the conserved F or W. Fields, in order: D gene, V gene, J gene, clone size, CDR3 DNA, CDR3 protein. A D gene is named only where the DNA matches it firmly. The listing skips clone size in some rows; elsewhere it reads once, few, many or a size class.

d_gene: TRBD1
v_gene: TRBV30
j_gene: TRBJ1-2
abundance: .
CDR3nt: TGTGCCTGGACCGGGACAGGGCTCGGTGATAACTATGGCTACACCTTC
CDR3aa: CAWTGTGLGDNYGYTF

d_gene: TRBD1
v_gene: TRBV7-9
j_gene: TRBJ1-2
abundance: few
CDR3nt: TGTGCCAGCAGCCCGGTCGGACAGGGGCCCATAAGAGGACATGGCTACACCTTC
CDR3aa: CASSPVGQGPIRGHGYTF

d_gene: TRBD2
v_gene: TRBV6-1
j_gene: TRBJ2-1
abundance: .
CDR3nt: TGTGCCAGCAGGGCTGCGGGAGGGTCAAATGAGCAGTTCTTC
CDR3aa: CASRAAGGSNEQFF

d_gene: .
v_gene: TRBV6-6
j_gene: TRBJ2-3
abundance: .
CDR3nt: TGTGCCAGCAGTTACAGGGGCAGAAGCACAGATACGCAGTATTTT
CDR3aa: CASSYRGRSTDTQYF

d_gene: .
v_gene: TRBV9
j_gene: TRBJ1-2
abundance: .
CDR3nt: TGTGCCAGCGAGGGGGTACCGGGGCTCAGCAGCTACACCTTC
CDR3aa: CASEGVPGLSSYTF

d_gene: TRBD2
v_gene: TRBV7-2
j_gene: TRBJ2-1
abundance: .
CDR3nt: TGTGCCAGCAGTCGACCTAGCGGGAGGGCAGTGAATGAGCAGTTCTTC
CDR3aa: CASSRPSGRAVNEQFF

d_gene: .
v_gene: TRBV29-1
j_gene: TRBJ1-2
abundance: .
CDR3nt: TGCAGCGTTGCAGGGGACCGCTATGGCTACACCTTC
CDR3aa: CSVAGDRYGYTF

d_gene: .
v_gene: TRBV6-6
j_gene: TRBJ1-3
abundance: .
CDR3nt: TGTGCCAGCGTGCCGGGGTCCGTCTCTGGAAACACCATATATTTT
CDR3aa: CASVPGSVSGNTIYF

d_gene: TRBD2
v_gene: TRBV7-8
j_gene: TRBJ2-5
abundance: few
CDR3nt: TGTGCCAGCAGACAACTAGCGGGAGGGCAGGAGACCCAGTACTTC
CDR3aa: CASRQLAGGQETQYF

d_gene: TRBD1
v_gene: TRBV6-1
j_gene: TRBJ1-2
abundance: few
CDR3nt: TGTGCCAGCACCCTGACAGGGACCTATGGCTACACCTTC
CDR3aa: CASTLTGTYGYTF